This T cell receptor beta chain derives from a study of T cells in Graves' hyperthyroidism and ophthalmopathy. From germline, CDR1 is LGHDT and CDR2 YNNKEL (reference sequence). The CDR3 loop spans 15 amino acids. Germline trimming cut 1 base from V and 1 base from J; bases unmatched to any gene: 3. Amplification of TCR beta CDR3 regions used RNA as the template. With the HTBI primer set, the TCR CDR3 went through a first round of RT-PCR. TCRdb called the multiplex PCR reads again in MiXCR, with one record for every CDR3 protein. The sample has 490,000 or so distinct CDR3 sequences; approximately 22% are singletons.

Specimen: blood. V usage is TRBV3-1 and J usage is TRBJ2-7; 8 nucleotides agree with TRBD1. The clonotype comes from a woman in her sixties or seventies with Graves' ophthalmopathy. Here the CDR3 reads CASSQGQGLSYEQYF. CDR3 bases: TGTGCCAGCAGCCAAGGACAGGGGTTATCCTACGAGCAGTACTTC.